This T cell receptor beta chain stems from a study of beta chain features in type 1 diabetes. Study-wide results and caveats: Equally in patients and controls, shorter templates might have been favored by PCR. Whether HLA type influences TCRB rearrangement remained unresolved here.

This clone was observed a few times. Antigen unknown. Per germline, CDR1 SEHNR and CDR2 FQNEAQ (reference sequence). V lost 5 bases, J lost 4 bases, and 5 bases stayed unmatched. This CDR3 is 14 amino acids long. The study reverse transcribed the entire isolated RNA, so it sequenced expressed TCRB transcripts. Generated by immunoSEQ multiplex PCR, the TCRdb table keeps only in-frame clones and is missing some. The table shows 300,000 or so clones, with 8% occurring only once. The V call is TRBV7-9, the J call TRBJ2-1, with 7 bases that match TRBD1. Sequences were obtained from central memory CD4+ T cells from blood. The source of this sequence is a young woman in good health. CDR3 bases: TGTGCCAGCAGCAGGCCAGGGGGATACAATGAGCAGTTCTTC. It is translated as CASSRPGGYNEQFF.